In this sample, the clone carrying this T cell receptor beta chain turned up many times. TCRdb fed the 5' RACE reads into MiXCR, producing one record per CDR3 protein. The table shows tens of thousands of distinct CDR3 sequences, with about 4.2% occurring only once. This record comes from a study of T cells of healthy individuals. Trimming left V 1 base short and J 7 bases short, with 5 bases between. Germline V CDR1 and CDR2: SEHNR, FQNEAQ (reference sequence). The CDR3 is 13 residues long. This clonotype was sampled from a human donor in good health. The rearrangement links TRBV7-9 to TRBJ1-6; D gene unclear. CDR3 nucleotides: TGTGCCAGCAGCTTAGTCGGGAATTCACCCCTCCACTTT. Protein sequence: CASSLVGNSPLHF. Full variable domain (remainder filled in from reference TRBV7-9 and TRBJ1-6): DTGVSQNPRHKITKRGQNVTFRCDPISEHNRLYWYRQTLGQGPEFLTYFQNEAQLEKSRLLSDRFSAERPKGSFSTLEIQRTEQGDSAMYLCASSLVGNSPLHFGNGTRLTVT.